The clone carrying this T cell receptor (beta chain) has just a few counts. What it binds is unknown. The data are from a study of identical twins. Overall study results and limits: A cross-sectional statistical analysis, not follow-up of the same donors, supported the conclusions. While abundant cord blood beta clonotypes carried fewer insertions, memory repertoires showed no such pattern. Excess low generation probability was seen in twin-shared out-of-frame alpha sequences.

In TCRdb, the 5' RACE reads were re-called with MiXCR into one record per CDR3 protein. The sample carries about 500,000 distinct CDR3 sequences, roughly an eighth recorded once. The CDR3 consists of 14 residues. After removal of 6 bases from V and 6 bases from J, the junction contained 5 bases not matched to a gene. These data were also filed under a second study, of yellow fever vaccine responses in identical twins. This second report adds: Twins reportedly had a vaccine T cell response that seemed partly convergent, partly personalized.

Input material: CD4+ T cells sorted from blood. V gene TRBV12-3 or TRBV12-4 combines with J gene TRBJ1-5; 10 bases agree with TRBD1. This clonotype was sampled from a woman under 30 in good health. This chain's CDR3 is CASSMTGGSQPQHF. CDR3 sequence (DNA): TGTGCCAGCAGCATGACAGGGGGCTCTCAGCCCCAGCATTTT.